This T cell receptor beta chain originates from a study of T cells after yellow fever vaccination. The CDR3 is 13 amino acids. Germline-derived CDR1 and CDR2 are SNHLY and FYNNEI. The V gene end was trimmed by 6 bases and the J gene end by 1 base; junction bases not matched to a gene: 1. TCRdb re-analysed the 5' RACE reads in MiXCR, keeping a single row per CDR3 protein. The repertoire consists of roughly 520,000 distinct CDR3 sequences, with 20% to 25% occurring once and the leading ten covering about 16%. A word on this clonotype: Its specificity is not known.

General study points: Weaker, the secondary response peaked sooner, at day 5 versus 15.

The chain has TRBV2 and TRBJ2-3, with TRBD1 matching over 7 bases. The specimen was PBMCs, collected more than 20 days after the first yellow fever vaccination. The receptor was derived from a man aged 18-30 years who received the YFV17D yellow fever vaccine. CDR3 sequence: CASRGTGTDTQYF. The CDR3 DNA follows: TGTGCCAGCAGGGGGACAGGCACAGATACGCAGTATTTT.